This is a list of T cell receptor beta chains from one sample in a study of CD8+CD57+ T cells in acquired aplastic anemia. Using its own MiXCR run on the reads, TCRdb lists one record per CDR3 protein. This table has 190,000 or so distinct CDR3 sequences, roughly half appearing once. The sequenced sample was sorted CD4+, CD8+, or CD8+CD57+ T cells (not recorded which) from PBMCs. These receptors were collected from a human donor with aplastic anemia. CDR3s include the opening cysteine and the closing phenylalanine or tryptophan. Fields, in order: J gene, clone size, V gene, D gene, CDR3 protein, CDR3 DNA. A D gene is named only where the DNA matches it firmly. Clone size is shown for a subset of rows, as once, few, many or a class of expanded clone.

J: TRBJ2-2
size: NA
V: TRBV29-1
D: NA
CDR3: CSVDEQDTGELFF
DNA: TGCAGCGTTGATGAACAGGATACCGGGGAGCTGTTTTTT

J: TRBJ2-2
size: NA
V: TRBV12-3/TRBV12-4
D: TRBD1
CDR3: CASSPTGGRHTGELFF
DNA: TGTGCCAGCAGTCCTACAGGGGGCAGGCACACCGGGGAGCTGTTTTTT

J: TRBJ2-5
size: NA
V: TRBV19
D: TRBD2
CDR3: CASSIAGGRETQYF
DNA: TGTGCCAGTAGTATAGCGGGGGGGCGGGAGACCCAGTACTTC

J: TRBJ1-2
size: once
V: TRBV20-1
D: NA
CDR3: CSAPGYYGYTF
DNA: TGCAGTGCCCCAGGGTACTATGGCTACACCTTC

J: TRBJ2-1
size: few
V: TRBV2
D: TRBD2
CDR3: CASMGTSGHNEQFF
DNA: TGTGCCAGCATGGGGACTAGCGGTCACAATGAGCAGTTCTTC

J: TRBJ2-6
size: few
V: TRBV4-1
D: TRBD1
CDR3: CASSQDWRTGRSGANVLTF
DNA: TGCGCCAGCAGCCAAGATTGGAGGACAGGGCGCTCTGGGGCCAACGTCCTGACTTTC

J: TRBJ2-1
size: NA
V: TRBV24-1
D: NA
CDR3: CATSDRTGTAQFF
DNA: TGTGCCACCAGTGACCGAACAGGGACCGCTCAGTTCTTC

J: TRBJ2-7
size: NA
V: TRBV2
D: NA
CDR3: CASSDPRGLSYEQYF
DNA: TGTGCCAGCAGTGACCCAAGGGGCCTCTCCTACGAGCAGTACTTC

J: TRBJ1-1
size: few
V: TRBV20-1
D: NA
CDR3: CSARDRGYRGTEAFF
DNA: TGCAGTGCTAGAGATAGGGGGTATAGGGGGACTGAAGCTTTCTTT

J: TRBJ2-6
size: NA
V: TRBV6-1
D: NA
CDR3: CADGWDSGANVLTF
DNA: TGTGCCGACGGTTGGGACTCTGGGGCCAACGTCCTGACTTTC

J: TRBJ2-2
size: NA
V: TRBV24-1
D: TRBD1
CDR3: CATSDLGQGNGELFF
DNA: TGTGCCACCAGTGATTTGGGACAGGGAAACGGGGAGCTGTTTTTT

J: TRBJ2-7
size: NA
V: TRBV20-1
D: NA
CDR3: CSASSGSLSEQYF
DNA: TGCAGTGCGTCTTCCGGGAGTCTTAGTGAGCAGTACTTC

J: TRBJ2-1
size: few
V: TRBV4-1
D: TRBD2
CDR3: CASSQAGGTRSYNEQFF
DNA: TGCGCCAGCAGCCAAGCCGGGGGGACTAGGTCCTACAATGAGCAGTTCTTC

J: TRBJ1-3
size: NA
V: TRBV12-3/TRBV12-4
D: TRBD1
CDR3: CASYPPGQSSGNTIYF
DNA: TGTGCCAGCTACCCGCCGGGACAGAGCTCTGGAAACACCATATATTTT

J: TRBJ2-1
size: many
V: TRBV5-1
D: NA
CDR3: CASWERASSYNEQFF
DNA: TGCGCCAGCTGGGAGAGGGCTAGCTCCTACAATGAGCAGTTCTTC

J: TRBJ2-1
size: NA
V: TRBV25-1
D: TRBD2
CDR3: CASRETGKEREGFRTFF
DNA: TGTGCCAGCAGGGAAACCGGGAAGGAGCGGGAGGGCTTTAGGACGTTCTTC

J: TRBJ1-1
size: few
V: TRBV11-1
D: NA
CDR3: CASSLGGQVGANTEAFF
DNA: TGTGCCAGCAGCTTAGGCGGGCAGGTTGGAGCGAACACTGAAGCTTTCTTT

J: TRBJ1-1
size: many
V: TRBV29-1
D: TRBD1
CDR3: CSVATGGTTEAFF
DNA: TGCAGCGTTGCTACAGGGGGCACCACTGAAGCTTTCTTT

J: TRBJ2-1
size: NA
V: TRBV2
D: TRBD2
CDR3: CASSETGTSSEQFF
DNA: TGTGCCAGCAGTGAAACCGGGACTAGCAGTGAGCAGTTCTTC

J: TRBJ2-1
size: once
V: TRBV10-3
D: NA
CDR3: CAISEYAYNEQFF
DNA: TGTGCCATCAGTGAGTACGCCTACAATGAGCAGTTCTTC

J: TRBJ1-4
size: few
V: TRBV2
D: NA
CDR3: CASSGWGERNEKLFF
DNA: TGTGCCAGCAGTGGGTGGGGCGAGCGGAATGAAAAACTGTTTTTT

J: TRBJ2-7
size: NA
V: TRBV20-1
D: TRBD1
CDR3: CSASPPGTGEPSPYEQYF
DNA: TGCAGTGCTAGTCCCCCCGGGACAGGGGAGCCCTCTCCCTACGAGCAGTACTTC

J: TRBJ2-5
size: many
V: TRBV10-2
D: NA
CDR3: CASSESRSQETQYF
DNA: TGCGCCAGCAGTGAGTCAAGGAGTCAAGAGACCCAGTACTTC

J: TRBJ1-5
size: many
V: TRBV5-1
D: NA
CDR3: CASSLGPPGSNQPQHF
DNA: TGCGCCAGCAGCTTGGGGCCTCCCGGAAGCAATCAGCCCCAGCATTTT

J: TRBJ1-6
size: few
V: TRBV7-2
D: NA
CDR3: CASSFDGDSPLHF
DNA: TGTGCCAGCAGCTTTGACGGCGATTCACCCCTCCACTTT

J: TRBJ2-7
size: NA
V: TRBV7-8
D: TRBD2
CDR3: CASSLGLAEGLQYF
DNA: TGTGCCAGCAGCTTAGGACTAGCGGAGGGCCTGCAGTACTTC

J: TRBJ1-1
size: many
V: TRBV11-3
D: NA
CDR3: CASSLDLGRNTEAFF
DNA: TGTGCCAGCAGCTTAGATTTGGGACGAAACACTGAAGCTTTCTTT

J: TRBJ2-1
size: NA
V: TRBV3-1
D: TRBD2
CDR3: CASSQDRGREQFF
DNA: TGTGCCAGCAGCCAAGACCGCGGGAGAGAGCAGTTCTTC

J: TRBJ2-2
size: NA
V: TRBV2
D: NA
CDR3: CASNSNTGELFF
DNA: TGTGCCAGCAACTCGAACACCGGGGAGCTGTTTTTT

J: TRBJ2-7
size: NA
V: TRBV7-3
D: NA
CDR3: CASSDGKIYEQYF
DNA: TGTGCCAGCAGCGATGGGAAGATCTACGAGCAGTACTTC

J: TRBJ2-7
size: NA
V: TRBV20-1
D: TRBD2
CDR3: CSARARETPGEQYF
DNA: TGCAGTGCTAGAGCGCGGGAGACCCCCGGGGAGCAGTACTTC

J: TRBJ1-6
size: NA
V: TRBV11-2
D: NA
CDR3: CASSLMENNSPLHF
DNA: TGTGCCAGCAGCTTAATGGAGAATAATTCACCCCTCCACTTT

J: TRBJ2-3
size: many
V: TRBV9
D: NA
CDR3: CASSVGAGRIDTQYF
DNA: TGTGCCAGCAGCGTAGGGGCAGGGAGAATTGATACGCAGTATTTT

J: TRBJ1-5
size: many
V: TRBV12-3/TRBV12-4
D: TRBD1
CDR3: CASSLRTGHNQPQHF
DNA: TGTGCCAGCAGTCTGCGGACAGGCCACAATCAGCCCCAGCATTTT

J: TRBJ2-1
size: NA
V: TRBV7-8
D: TRBD2
CDR3: CASSFGAGGLDEQFF
DNA: TGTGCCAGCAGCTTCGGGGCGGGGGGACTCGATGAGCAGTTCTTC

J: TRBJ1-6
size: NA
V: TRBV5-1
D: NA
CDR3: CASRWERTSYNSPLHF
DNA: TGCGCCAGCAGATGGGAGAGGACCTCCTATAATTCACCCCTCCACTTT

J: TRBJ1-3
size: NA
V: TRBV4-1
D: NA
CDR3: CASSQEGLTGNTIYF
DNA: TGCGCCAGCAGCCAAGAGGGATTAACTGGAAACACCATATATTTT

J: TRBJ1-6
size: NA
V: TRBV25-1
D: NA
CDR3: CASRYSYNGSPLHF
DNA: TGTGCCAGCAGATATTCGTATAATGGATCACCCCTCCACTTT

J: TRBJ1-1
size: NA
V: TRBV19
D: NA
CDR3: CASSTSGDTEAFF
DNA: TGTGCCAGTAGTACATCCGGGGACACCGAAGCTTTCTTT

J: TRBJ2-7
size: many
V: TRBV10-3
D: NA
CDR3: CAISESSFSYEQYF
DNA: TGTGCCATCAGTGAGTCGTCCTTTAGCTACGAGCAGTACTTC

J: TRBJ1-3
size: few
V: TRBV9
D: NA
CDR3: CASSVLGSGNTIYF
DNA: TGTGCCAGCAGCGTACTGGGCTCTGGAAACACCATATATTTT

J: TRBJ1-1
size: NA
V: TRBV29-1
D: TRBD1
CDR3: CSVGDRLNFRGNTEAFF
DNA: TGCAGCGTAGGGGACAGGCTAAATTTTCGTGGGAACACTGAAGCTTTCTTT

J: TRBJ1-1
size: many
V: TRBV12-3/TRBV12-4
D: NA
CDR3: CASSLSGTSNTEAFF
DNA: TGTGCCAGCAGTTTATCCGGGACATCAAACACTGAAGCTTTCTTT

J: TRBJ1-2
size: many
V: TRBV7-2
D: NA
CDR3: CASSLSTGTGYGYTF
DNA: TGTGCCAGCAGCTTAAGCACCGGGACGGGCTATGGCTACACCTTC

J: TRBJ2-5
size: few
V: TRBV29-1
D: NA
CDR3: CSLVWGIETQYF
DNA: TGCAGCTTAGTCTGGGGCATCGAGACCCAGTACTTC

J: TRBJ1-2
size: NA
V: TRBV5-1
D: NA
CDR3: CASSTFQDGYTF
DNA: TGCGCCAGCAGCACCTTTCAAGATGGCTACACCTTC

J: TRBJ2-3
size: once
V: TRBV11-2
D: NA
CDR3: CASSPTGWRVDITDTQYF
DNA: TGTGCCAGCAGCCCCACCGGTTGGCGGGTGGATATCACAGATACGCAGTATTTT

J: TRBJ2-7
size: NA
V: TRBV6-5
D: TRBD2
CDR3: CASSYGGGDYEQYF
DNA: TGTGCCAGCAGCTACGGCGGGGGAGACTACGAGCAGTACTTC

J: TRBJ1-4
size: NA
V: TRBV19
D: NA
CDR3: CASSIYGGNEKLFF
DNA: TGTGCCAGTAGTATTTACGGGGGGAATGAAAAACTGTTTTTT

J: TRBJ2-5
size: NA
V: TRBV15
D: TRBD2
CDR3: CATSRDRTSGWEETQYF
DNA: TGTGCCACCAGCAGAGATAGGACTAGCGGGTGGGAAGAGACCCAGTACTTC

J: TRBJ1-4
size: many
V: TRBV20-1
D: NA
CDR3: CSARSTGRENEKLFF
DNA: TGCAGTGCTAGGAGCACGGGACGGGAAAATGAAAAACTGTTTTTT

J: TRBJ2-7
size: few
V: TRBV5-4
D: TRBD2
CDR3: CASSLLSPTSGSGKQYF
DNA: TGTGCCAGCAGCTTGTTGAGCCCGACTAGCGGGAGTGGTAAGCAGTACTTC

J: TRBJ2-7
size: NA
V: TRBV3-1
D: NA
CDR3: CASSLDEATYEQYF
DNA: TGTGCCAGCAGCTTAGATGAGGCTACCTACGAGCAGTACTTC

J: TRBJ2-5
size: many
V: TRBV4-1
D: TRBD2
CDR3: CASSQVLAGRETQYF
DNA: TGCGCCAGCAGCCAAGTACTAGCGGGGCGAGAGACCCAGTACTTC

J: TRBJ1-1
size: NA
V: TRBV30
D: TRBD1
CDR3: CAWSLEWDSNMNTEAFF
DNA: TGTGCCTGGAGTCTGGAGTGGGACAGTAACATGAACACTGAAGCTTTCTTT

J: TRBJ2-7
size: NA
V: TRBV11-2
D: NA
CDR3: CASSYTSYEQYF
DNA: TGTGCCAGCAGCTACACTTCCTACGAGCAGTACTTC

J: TRBJ2-2
size: many
V: TRBV7-8
D: NA
CDR3: CASGYGTPNTGELFF
DNA: TGTGCCAGCGGCTACGGGACACCGAACACCGGGGAGCTGTTTTTT

J: TRBJ2-7
size: many
V: TRBV2
D: TRBD1
CDR3: CASSRGTGLGEQYF
DNA: TGTGCCAGCAGCCGTGGGACAGGGCTTGGGGAGCAGTACTTC